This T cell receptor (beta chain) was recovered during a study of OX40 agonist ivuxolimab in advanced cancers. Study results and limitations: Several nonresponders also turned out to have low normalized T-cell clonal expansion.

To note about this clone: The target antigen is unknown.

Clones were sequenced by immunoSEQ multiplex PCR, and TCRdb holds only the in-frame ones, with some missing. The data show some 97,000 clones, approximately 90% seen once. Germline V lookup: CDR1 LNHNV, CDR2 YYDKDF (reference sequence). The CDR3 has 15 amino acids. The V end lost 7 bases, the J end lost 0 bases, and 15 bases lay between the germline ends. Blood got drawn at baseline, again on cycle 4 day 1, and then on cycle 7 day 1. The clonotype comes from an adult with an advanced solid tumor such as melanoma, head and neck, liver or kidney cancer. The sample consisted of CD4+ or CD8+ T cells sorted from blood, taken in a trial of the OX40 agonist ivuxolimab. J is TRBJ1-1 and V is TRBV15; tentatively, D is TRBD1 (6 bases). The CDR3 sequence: CATNKQGIMNTEAFF. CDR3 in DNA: TGTGCCACCAATAAACAGGGAATCATGAACACTGAAGCTTTCTTT.